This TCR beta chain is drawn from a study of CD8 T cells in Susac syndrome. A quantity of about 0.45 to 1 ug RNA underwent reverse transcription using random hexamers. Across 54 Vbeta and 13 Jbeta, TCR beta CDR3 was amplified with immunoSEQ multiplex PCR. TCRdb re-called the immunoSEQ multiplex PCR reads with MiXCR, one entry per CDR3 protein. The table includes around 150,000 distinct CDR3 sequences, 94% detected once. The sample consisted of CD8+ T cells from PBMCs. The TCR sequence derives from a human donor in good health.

CDR3 sequence reads: CASTGQQVEQFF. The CDR3 region has the DNA TGTGCCAGCACGGGTCAGCAGGTAGAGCAGTTCTTC. V usage is TRBV6-6 and J usage is TRBJ2-1; D call uncertain. The CDR3 is 12 residues long. Germline-derived CDR1 and CDR2 are MNHNY and SVGAGI (reference sequence). Trimming removed 7 bases from V and 10 bases from J, with 14 bases in between.